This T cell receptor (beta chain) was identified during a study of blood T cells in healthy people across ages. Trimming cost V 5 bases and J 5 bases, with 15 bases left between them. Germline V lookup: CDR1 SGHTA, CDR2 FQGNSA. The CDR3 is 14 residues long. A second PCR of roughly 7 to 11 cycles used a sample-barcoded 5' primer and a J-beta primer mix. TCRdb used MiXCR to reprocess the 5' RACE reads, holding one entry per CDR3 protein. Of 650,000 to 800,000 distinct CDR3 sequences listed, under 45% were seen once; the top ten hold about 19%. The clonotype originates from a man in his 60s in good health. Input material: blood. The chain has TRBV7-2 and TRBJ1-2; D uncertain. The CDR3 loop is CASSPTRVRYGYTF. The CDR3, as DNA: TGTGCCAGCAGCCCCACGAGGGTGAGATATGGCTACACCTTC.